This T cell receptor beta chain is from a study of T-cell memory formation after mild COVID-19. Study context: The TCR clusters were mostly specific to one donor. Whole-study results and caveats: CD4+ bias marked clones expanding day 15 to 37, unlike balanced contracting clones. Pre-infection memory harbored some responding clones, suggesting cross-reactive memory joined.

With respect to this clonotype: Its antigen is unidentified.

Sample barcodes and UMIs were carried by the TCR alpha and TCR beta cDNA libraries that 5'RACE generated with constant-segment primers. One entry per CDR3 protein, called by TCRdb with MiXCR from the 5' RACE reads. The profile shows 550,000 to 650,000 distinct CDR3 sequences, around 15% of them singletons. The CDR3 is 16 amino acids. CDR1 MGHRA and CDR2 YSYEKL come from the germline V gene. V dropped 4 bases and J dropped 5 bases, with 18 bases sitting between them. The genes are TRBV4-1 and TRBJ1-5; D is uncertain. The specimen was PBMCs or a T cell subset sorted from them (not recorded which). The source of this sequence is an adult woman who had mild COVID-19 (a few samples of this study predate the infection). Cell type and time point are not known. CDR3 in amino acids: CASSLREAGRDQPQHF. In nucleotides, the CDR3 is TGCGCCAGCAGCCTCCGGGAGGCCGGGAGGGATCAGCCCCAGCATTTT.